A selection of T cell receptor beta chains follows, all from one sample in a study of T cell responses to AZD1222 COVID-19 vaccine. This table comes from immunoSEQ multiplex PCR, and its TCRdb copy is limited to in-frame clones, with some not included. The sample consists of 100,000 to 120,000 clones, less than 95% of them appearing once. Sequencing was performed on peripheral blood, taken on day 0 of AZD1222 vaccination. The receptors were sampled from an adult in good health. CDR3s include the opening cysteine and the closing phenylalanine or tryptophan. Fields, in order: V gene, clone size, D gene, J gene, CDR3 protein, CDR3 DNA. The D gene is left open where the match is weak. Some rows mark clone size as missing; the rest say once, few, many or name a class of expanded clone.

v_gene: TRBV9; abundance: -; d_gene: -; j_gene: TRBJ1-1; CDR3aa: CASSPGGGRMNTEAFF; CDR3nt: TGTGCCAGCAGCCCCGGCGGGGGCAGAATGAACACTGAAGCTTTCTTT
v_gene: TRBV19; abundance: -; d_gene: -; j_gene: TRBJ2-1; CDR3aa: CASSIDGASPYNEQFF; CDR3nt: TGTGCCAGTAGTATAGACGGGGCTAGTCCCTACAATGAGCAGTTCTTC
v_gene: TRBV9; abundance: -; d_gene: -; j_gene: TRBJ1-4; CDR3aa: CASSVGAGRSNEKLFF; CDR3nt: TGTGCCAGCAGCGTAGGTGCGGGACGGAGTAATGAAAAACTGTTTTTT
v_gene: TRBV5-6; abundance: -; d_gene: -; j_gene: TRBJ2-7; CDR3aa: CASSVDQVSEQYF; CDR3nt: TGTGCCAGCAGCGTCGACCAGGTTAGCGAGCAGTACTTC
v_gene: TRBV6-1; abundance: -; d_gene: TRBD1; j_gene: TRBJ2-7; CDR3aa: CASSASPGQGLGYEQYF; CDR3nt: TGTGCCAGCAGTGCCTCACCGGGACAGGGCCTAGGGTACGAGCAGTACTTC
v_gene: TRBV3-1/TRBV3-2; abundance: -; d_gene: TRBD1; j_gene: TRBJ2-1; CDR3aa: CASSQGQFLYNEQFF; CDR3nt: TGTGCCAGCAGCCAGGGACAGTTCCTTTACAATGAGCAGTTCTTC
v_gene: TRBV5-4; abundance: -; d_gene: -; j_gene: TRBJ1-2; CDR3aa: CASSLAGGRGYTF; CDR3nt: TGTGCCAGCAGCTTGGCCGGGGGCAGGGGCTACACCTTC
v_gene: TRBV27; abundance: -; d_gene: -; j_gene: TRBJ2-5; CDR3aa: CASRPRTHQETQYF; CDR3nt: TGTGCCAGCAGGCCTCGGACACACCAAGAGACCCAGTACTTC
v_gene: TRBV7-7; abundance: once; d_gene: -; j_gene: TRBJ1-1; CDR3aa: CASSPAQLQGGGTEAFF; CDR3nt: TGTGCCAGCAGCCCAGCCCAATTACAGGGTGGCGGCACTGAAGCTTTCTTT
v_gene: TRBV10-1; abundance: -; d_gene: TRBD1; j_gene: TRBJ1-5; CDR3aa: CASSGDRDGQPQHF; CDR3nt: TGCGCCAGCAGTGGGGACAGGGACGGGCAGCCCCAGCATTTT
v_gene: TRBV5-5; abundance: -; d_gene: -; j_gene: TRBJ1-2; CDR3aa: CASREVSGDTSF; CDR3nt: TGTGCCAGCAGAGAGGTGTCGGGGGACACTTCTTTC
v_gene: TRBV2; abundance: once; d_gene: -; j_gene: TRBJ2-1; CDR3aa: CASSDGFVEQFF; CDR3nt: TGTGCCAGCAGTGACGGATTCGTTGAGCAGTTCTTC
v_gene: TRBV5-1; abundance: -; d_gene: -; j_gene: TRBJ1-2; CDR3aa: CASSDPRDNYGYTF; CDR3nt: TGCGCCAGCAGCGACCCAAGAGATAACTATGGCTACACCTTC
v_gene: TRBV7-3; abundance: -; d_gene: -; j_gene: TRBJ2-7; CDR3aa: CASSLTLSSYEQYF; CDR3nt: TGTGCCAGCAGCTTAACTCTTTCCTCCTACGAGCAGTACTTC
v_gene: TRBV5-1; abundance: -; d_gene: TRBD1; j_gene: TRBJ1-2; CDR3aa: CASSLTTGVAYGYTF; CDR3nt: TGCGCCAGCAGCTTGACGACAGGGGTGGCCTATGGCTACACCTTC
v_gene: TRBV11-3; abundance: -; d_gene: -; j_gene: TRBJ2-1; CDR3aa: CASSLNEQFF; CDR3nt: TGTGCCAGCAGCTTAAATGAGCAGTTCTTC
v_gene: TRBV7-8; abundance: once; d_gene: -; j_gene: TRBJ2-3; CDR3aa: CASSLSEARDTQYF; CDR3nt: TGTGCCAGCAGCTTATCGGAGGCTCGGGATACGCAGTATTTT
v_gene: TRBV12-3/TRBV12-4; abundance: -; d_gene: -; j_gene: TRBJ2-5; CDR3aa: CASSLIATQYF; CDR3nt: TGTGCCAGCAGTTTAATCGCGACCCAGTACTTC
v_gene: TRBV19; abundance: once; d_gene: -; j_gene: TRBJ1-4; CDR3aa: CASNGLIGEKLFF; CDR3nt: TGTGCCAGTAACGGGCTGATAGGTGAAAAACTGTTTTTT
v_gene: TRBV19; abundance: -; d_gene: -; j_gene: TRBJ1-1; CDR3aa: CASSIGHIEAFF; CDR3nt: TGTGCCAGTAGTATCGGACACATTGAAGCTTTCTTT
v_gene: TRBV27; abundance: few; d_gene: -; j_gene: TRBJ1-5; CDR3aa: CASRNPGLSNQPQHF; CDR3nt: TGTGCCAGCAGAAATCCGGGCCTTAGCAATCAGCCCCAGCATTTT
v_gene: TRBV28; abundance: -; d_gene: -; j_gene: TRBJ1-2; CDR3aa: CASSSELGGYTF; CDR3nt: TGTGCCAGCAGTTCGGAGTTGGGTGGCTACACCTTC